One TCR beta chain is described in this entry. V shed 3 bases and J shed 3 bases, with 9 bases lying between them. This CDR3 is 13 amino acids long. CDR1 and CDR2 (germline): MDHEN, SYDVKM. These data are taken from a study of shared clonotypes between healthy human individuals. As for the study in general: The cohort comprised a couple of women and a few men. Their ages spanned 18 to 49 years.

The run depth of the assay was deep. Sequencing used immunoSEQ multiplex PCR; TCRdb keeps in-frame clones, though not all of them. The sample holds approximately 720,000 clones, roughly 70% seen once. Sequenced: memory CD4+ T cells sorted from blood. Noted subset: CD45RA-negative fraction. This TCR came from a woman under 40 in good health. The J gene is TRBJ2-7, the V gene TRBV28; D call uncertain. CDR3: CASSLGSVYEQYF. CDR3 sequence (DNA): TGTGCCAGCAGTTTGGGCAGCGTCTACGAGCAGTACTTC.